The present TCR beta chain was sequenced within a study of blood T cell repertoires in COVID-19. About the study: Acute and convalescent COVID-19 specimens originated in the United States, Italy and Spain.

In the 2 weeks before study entry, exposed participants met a COVID-19 case, which was PCR-confirmed or clinician-diagnosed. With 1 base removed from V and 3 bases from J, the gap between germline ends came to 10 bases. Germline CDR1 and CDR2: GTSNPN and SVGIG (reference sequence). CDR3 length: 14 residues. Clones were sequenced by immunoSEQ multiplex PCR, and TCRdb holds only the in-frame ones, with some missing. Seen here are about 280,000 clones, roughly 85% observed once, and the top ten hold roughly 5.3%. The sample taken for sequencing was PBMCs or T cells enriched from blood (not recorded which). The chain recombines TRBV30 with TRBJ1-5; no clear D. This clonotype was obtained from a man between 40 and 49 years old who had been exposed to COVID-19. CDR3 residues: CAWSEQINNQPQHF. The CDR3 nucleotides read TGTGCCTGGAGTGAACAGATTAACAATCAGCCCCAGCATTTT. Full variable domain (remainder filled in from reference TRBV30 and TRBJ1-5): SQTIHQWPATLVQPVGSPLSLECTVEGTSNPNLYWYRQAAGRGLQLLFYSVGIGQISSEVPQNLSASRPQDRQFILSSKKLLLSDSGFYLCAWSEQINNQPQHFGDGTRLSIL.